This entry lists 4 T cell receptor beta chains sequenced from one sample in a study of blood T cell repertoires in COVID-19 (dated by TCRdb to the early 2020s). Receptors were amplified or captured by the immunoSEQ multiplex PCR assay. TCRdb provides this immuneACCESS table in a form limited to in-frame rearrangements. Some clones are lacking; in checked studies, under half of them reflect an unresolved V gene, and why the rest are absent is not known. This sample comprises a few hundred thousand clones, roughly 89% of them detected only once. Jointly, the top ten make up about 9.4% of the sample. Sample: PBMCs or T cells enriched from blood (not recorded which). These receptors came from a woman aged 50 to 65 who had recovered from COVID-19.

The CDR3 loop reads CASSLRTGGNGYTF. The DNA of the CDR3 is TGTGCCAGCAGCCTCCGGACAGGGGGCAATGGCTACACCTTC. The rearrangement joins TRBV3-1 (or the pseudogene TRBV3-2) to TRBJ1-2; 11 bases align to TRBD1. Germline values: CDR1 LGHDT, CDR2 YNNKEL (reference sequence). After removal of 4 bases from V and 6 bases from J, the junction contained 4 bases not matched to a gene. The CDR3 runs 14 residues.

The gene calls are TRBV6-5 and TRBJ1-2; TRBD1 matches at 7 bases. The trim removed 0 bases at V and 8 bases at J, leaving 12 bases unmatched. The CDR3 consists of 16 residues. Looked up from germline, CDR1 is MNHEY and CDR2 is SVGAGI. CDR3 coding DNA: TGTGCCAGCAGTTACTCGCCGGGAGGGGGCGCAGAAGGCTACACCTTC. It codes for CASSYSPGGGAEGYTF.

This clone was found a few times. The V call is TRBV5-1, the J call TRBJ2-6, with D maybe TRBD2 (6 bases). CDR1 and CDR2 from the germline V gene are SGHRS and YFSETQ. The CDR3 is 22 amino acids. With 2 bases removed from V and 0 bases from J, the gap between germline ends came to 27 bases. CDR3 loop: CASSLWAPSGGEFFSGANVLTF. DNA of the CDR3: TGCGCCAGCAGCTTATGGGCCCCATCGGGCGGGGAGTTTTTCTCTGGGGCCAACGTCCTGACTTTC.

The V call is TRBV24-1, the J call TRBJ2-5; 10 nucleotides agree with TRBD2. Germline CDR1 reads KGHDR; CDR2 reads SFDVKD. V lost 2 bases and J lost 5; bases outside the gene matches: 10. The CDR3 covers 17 residues. CDR3 in DNA: TGTGCCACCAGTGATTCCCCCGGAGCGGGGGGGAGGGAGACCCAGTACTTC. Amino acid sequence: CATSDSPGAGGRETQYF.